The 20 T cell receptor beta chains below all came from one sample that was sequenced in a study. TCRdb used MiXCR to reprocess the RT-PCR reads, holding one entry per CDR3 protein. The repertoire holds hundreds of thousands of distinct CDR3 sequences, with around 14% as singletons. Sequencing was performed on memory CD4+ T cells from blood. These receptors came from a female donor in good health, serving as a healthy control.

The V call is TRBV10-3, the J call TRBJ1-5, with D possibly matching TRBD1 (5 bases). Trimming took off 2 bases at V and 3 bases at J, with 14 bases between the two ends. The CDR3 length is 16 residues. CDR1 ENHRY and CDR2 SYGVKD come from the germline V gene. CDR3 region: CAISEAGRVDNQPQHF. The CDR3, as DNA: TGTGCCATCAGTGAGGCAGGGAGGGTGGACAATCAGCCCCAGCATTTT.

This clonotype has a handful of counts. V and J are TRBV4-3 and TRBJ2-2; D not certain. Trimming stripped 1 base from V and 0 bases from J, with 18 bases between. The CDR3 sequence is 19 residues long. CDR1 and CDR2 (germline): LGHNA, YSLEER. CDR3 residues: CASSQGFPIGSANTGELFF. CDR3 sequence (DNA): TGCGCCAGCAGCCAAGGCTTTCCGATCGGAAGCGCGAACACCGGGGAGCTGTTTTTT.

The table lists this clonotype with many counts. This chain joins TRBV27 and TRBJ2-3, with 9 bases aligning to TRBD1. This CDR3 has 15 amino acids. CDR1 MNHEY and CDR2 SMNVEV come from the germline V gene (reference sequence). V trimming: 7 bases; J trimming: 2 bases; junction bases outside the gene matches: 7. The CDR3: CASKPGQGNTDTQYF. The CDR3 DNA follows: TGTGCCAGCAAGCCGGGACAGGGAAACACAGATACGCAGTATTTT.

The rearrangement uses TRBV7-3 and TRBJ2-5; TRBD2 is a possible D gene (7 bases). The CDR3 totals 15 residues. V shed 8 bases and J shed 5 bases, with 21 bases lying between them. Looked up from germline, CDR1 is SGHTA and CDR2 is FQGTGA. In DNA, the CDR3 is TGTGCCAGCGCCCTCCTCGGGGGGCCGGGTGAGACCCAGTACTTC. Its protein is CASALLGGPGETQYF.

The genes are TRBV12-3 or TRBV12-4 and TRBJ1-3, with 7 bases fitting TRBD1. The CDR3 has 15 amino acids. Unmatched junction bases numbered 8, after V lost 5 bases and J lost 4 bases. The CDR3, as DNA: TGTGCCAGCAGTCTGTTGACAGGGATGGGAAACACCATATATTTT. This translates into CASSLLTGMGNTIYF.

The chain uses TRBV28 and TRBJ2-7; 11 bases line up with TRBD2. Germline V gives CDR1 MDHEN, CDR2 SYDVKM. With V trimmed by 5 bases and J by 4 bases, 7 bases remained unmatched. This CDR3 comprises 15 residues. The CDR3 DNA sequence: TGTGCCAGCAGTGCTCCGGGACTAGCGGTTTACGAGCAGTACTTC. It yields the protein CASSAPGLAVYEQYF. The variable domain in full, completed from reference TRBV28 and TRBJ2-7, reads DVKVTQSSRYLVKRTGEKVFLECVQDMDHENMFWYRQDPGLGLRLIYFSYDVKMKEKGDIPEGYSVSREKKERFSLILESASTNQTSMYLCASSAPGLAVYEQYFGPGTRLTVT.

This clonotype has a handful of counts. One end of the junction is discordant with germline, which a read error may explain. The chain employs TRBV7-7 and TRBJ2-1; TRBD2 aligns across 11 bases. This CDR3 is 16 amino acids long. Looked up from germline, CDR1 is SSHAT and CDR2 is FNYEAQ (reference sequence). The CDR3 protein is CASSLGASGGYNEQFF. For the CDR3, the DNA is TGTGCTAGCAGCTTAGGTGCTAGCGGGGGGTACAATGAGCAGTTCTTC. Looking up the rest from reference TRBV7-7 and TRBJ2-1 gives the full variable domain: GAGVSQSPRYKVTKRGQDVTLRCDPISSHATLYWYQQALGQGPEFLTYFNYEAQPDKSGLPSDRFSAERPEGSISTLTIQRTEQRDSAMYRCASSLGASGGYNEQFFGPGTRLTVL.

This clonotype was detected a few times. The V gene is TRBV6-1, the J gene TRBJ2-6; a possible D gene is TRBD2 (7 bases). The CDR3 totals 20 residues. Germline CDR1 MNHNS, CDR2 SASEGT. Trimming pared 7 bases from V and 0 bases from J, leaving 25 bases between. The CDR3 sequence: CASIKGGWLGGDSGANVLTF. The CDR3 DNA is TGTGCCAGCATTAAAGGGGGATGGTTAGGGGGGGACTCTGGGGCCAACGTCCTGACTTTC.

This chain joins TRBV24-1 and TRBJ2-6; 8 bases are a match to TRBD1. Losses at the gene ends were 4 bases for V and 0 bases for J; bases not matched to a gene: 4. Germline loops: CDR1 KGHDR, CDR2 SFDVKD. The CDR3 sequence is 17 residues long. The CDR3 DNA reads as TGTGCCACCAGTGAGACAGGGGAAGACTCTGGGGCCAACGTCCTGACTTTC. Translation gives CATSETGEDSGANVLTF.

The table lists this clonotype with a few counts. The gene calls are TRBV7-3 and TRBJ2-7; D gene ambiguous. The length of the CDR3 is 14 residues. Germline V gives CDR1 SGHTA, CDR2 FQGTGA. Trimming left V 0 bases short and J 2 bases short, with 8 bases between. The CDR3 region has the DNA TGTGCCAGCAGCTTAACGGTCGGTCCCTACGAGCAGTACTTC. Amino acids: CASSLTVGPYEQYF.

This clonotype came up a few times. The gene calls are TRBV5-6 and TRBJ1-2, with D unclear. The germline gives CDR1 SGHDT, CDR2 YYEEEE. V was cut by 1 base and J by 3 bases, with 13 bases left in between. This CDR3 is built from 15 residues. The DNA of the CDR3 is TGTGCCAGCAGCTTGCGCACGGGTCTAGACTATGGCTACACCTTC. Its translation is CASSLRTGLDYGYTF.

This clonotype was picked up a small number of times. V gene TRBV5-8 combines with J gene TRBJ2-3; no reliable D call. Trimming cost V 4 bases and J 6 bases, with 12 bases left between them. CDR3 length: 13 amino acids. The V gene's germline CDR1 is SGHTS and CDR2 YDEGEE. DNA of the CDR3: TGTGCCAGCAGCAAGGGCTACCCCGATACGCAGTATTTT. It yields the protein CASSKGYPDTQYF.

This clonotype was counted ten times or more. The rearrangement links TRBV20-1 to TRBJ2-1, with 13 bases fitting TRBD2. Germline V gene sequence: CDR1 DFQATT, CDR2 SNEGSKA (reference sequence). Trimming cost V 6 bases and J 10 bases; bases outside gene matches: 9. The CDR3 loop spans 14 amino acids. The CDR3 sequence is CSADTSGRALEQFF. CDR3 DNA sequence: TGCAGTGCAGATACTAGCGGGAGGGCCCTGGAGCAGTTCTTC.

A few counts support this clonotype. V and J are TRBV19 and TRBJ2-1, with 7 bases matching TRBD1. V lost 7 bases, J lost 5 bases, and 11 bases stayed unmatched. Germline CDR1 and CDR2: LNHDA and SQIVND (reference sequence). The CDR3 consists of 15 residues. The CDR3 nucleotides are TGTGCCAGTACCATCGGGACAGCAATAGACAATGAGCAGTTCTTC. Protein sequence: CASTIGTAIDNEQFF. The full variable domain, in which reference TRBV19 and TRBJ2-1 provide the parts outside the CDR3, is DGGITQSPKYLFRKEGQNVTLSCEQNLNHDAMYWYRQDPGQGLRLIYYSQIVNDFQKGDIAEGYSVSREKKESFPLTVTSAQKNPTAFYLCASTIGTAIDNEQFFGPGTRLTVL.

V usage is TRBV20-1 and J usage is TRBJ1-1; the D is unclear. Looked up from germline, CDR1 is DFQATT and CDR2 is SNEGSKA (reference sequence). The V gene lost 0 bases and the J gene lost 4 bases, with 12 bases spanning the gap. The CDR3 consists of 14 residues. In DNA form, the CDR3 reads TGCAGTGCTAGAGATCAACTTCGAAGCACTGAAGCTTTCTTT. The encoded protein is CSARDQLRSTEAFF.

The sample holds many counts of this clonotype. The chain employs TRBV6-5 and TRBJ1-2, with 9 bases fitting TRBD1. This CDR3 spans 13 amino acids. The germline V gene encodes CDR1 MNHEY and CDR2 SVGAGI. V lost 5 bases and J lost 5; bases outside the gene matches: 3. The CDR3 loop reads CASSTDRGYGYTF. The DNA of the CDR3 is TGTGCCAGCAGTACCGACAGGGGGTATGGCTACACCTTC.

The rearrangement uses TRBV4-2 and TRBJ1-6; 8 nucleotides agree with TRBD1. Unmatched junction bases numbered 10, after V lost 3 bases and J lost 9 bases. Germline V gives CDR1 LGHNA, CDR2 YNFKEQ. The CDR3 has 16 amino acids. The DNA of the CDR3 is TGTGCCAGCAGCCATCCTACAGGGGGTAAAGGTTCACCCCTCCACTTT. Encoded protein: CASSHPTGGKGSPLHF.

This clonotype was detected many times. This chain connects TRBV6-5 to TRBJ1-2, with a tentative D call TRBD1 (5 bases). The V gene's germline CDR1 is MNHEY and CDR2 SVGAGI. CDR3 size: 14 residues. Trimming removed 6 bases from V and 4 bases from J, with 15 bases in between. CDR3 residues: CASRTAAGTYGYTF. CDR3 coding DNA: TGTGCCAGCAGGACCGCGGCAGGGACCTATGGCTACACCTTC.

This clonotype was observed a few times. The chain recombines TRBV6-5 with TRBJ2-7; TRBD2 aligns across 9 bases. The CDR3 is 14 amino acids. Germline CDR1 is MNHEY and CDR2 is SVGAGI. Trimming removed 8 bases from V and 4 bases from J; junction bases left unmatched: 9. CDR3: CASGQGLAAYEQYF. As DNA, the CDR3 is TGTGCCAGCGGTCAGGGACTAGCTGCTTACGAGCAGTACTTC.

This clonotype has a single count. The chain employs TRBV20-1 and TRBJ2-3; D perhaps matches TRBD2 (5 bases). V lost 8 bases to trimming and J lost 1 base, with 16 bases between them. CDR1 is DFQATT, CDR2 SNEGSKA, per germline (reference sequence). The CDR3 is 14 residues long. The CDR3 region has the DNA TGCAGTTACGTGGGGAGATCCGGCACAGATACGCAGTATTTT. Translated, it gives CSYVGRSGTDTQYF.